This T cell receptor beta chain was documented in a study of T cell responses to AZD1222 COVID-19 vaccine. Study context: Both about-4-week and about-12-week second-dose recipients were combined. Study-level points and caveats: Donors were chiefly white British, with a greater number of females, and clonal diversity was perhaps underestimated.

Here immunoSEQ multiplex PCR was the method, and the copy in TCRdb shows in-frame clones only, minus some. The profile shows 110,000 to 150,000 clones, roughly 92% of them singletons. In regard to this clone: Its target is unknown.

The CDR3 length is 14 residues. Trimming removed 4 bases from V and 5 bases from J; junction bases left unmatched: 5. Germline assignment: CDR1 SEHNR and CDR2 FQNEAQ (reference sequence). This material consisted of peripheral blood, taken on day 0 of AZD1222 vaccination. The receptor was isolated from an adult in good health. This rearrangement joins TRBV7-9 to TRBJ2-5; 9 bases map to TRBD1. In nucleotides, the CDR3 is TGTGCCAGCAGCTCCTACAGGGGGCGGGAGACCCAGTACTTC. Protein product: CASSSYRGRETQYF.